This T cell receptor beta chain was observed in a study of T cells after yellow fever vaccination. This CDR3 comprises 13 residues. Trimming pared 4 bases from V and 8 bases from J, leaving 14 bases between. TCRdb recomputed calls from the 5' RACE reads with MiXCR, one row per CDR3 protein. The data contain 300,000 to 400,000 distinct CDR3 sequences, about 6.2% of them seen just once; the ten biggest clones take up over 12%. This clonotype occurred many times. Sequencing used PBMCs, obtained 5 days after the yellow fever booster vaccination. This receptor was identified in a man in his thirties or forties who received the YFV17D yellow fever vaccine. This chain uses TRBV12-3 or TRBV12-4 with TRBJ1-2; D not certain. CDR3 nucleotides: TGTGCCAGCAGTTCCCTGACCGGCGGGGGCTACACCTTC. Translated: CASSSLTGGGYTF.